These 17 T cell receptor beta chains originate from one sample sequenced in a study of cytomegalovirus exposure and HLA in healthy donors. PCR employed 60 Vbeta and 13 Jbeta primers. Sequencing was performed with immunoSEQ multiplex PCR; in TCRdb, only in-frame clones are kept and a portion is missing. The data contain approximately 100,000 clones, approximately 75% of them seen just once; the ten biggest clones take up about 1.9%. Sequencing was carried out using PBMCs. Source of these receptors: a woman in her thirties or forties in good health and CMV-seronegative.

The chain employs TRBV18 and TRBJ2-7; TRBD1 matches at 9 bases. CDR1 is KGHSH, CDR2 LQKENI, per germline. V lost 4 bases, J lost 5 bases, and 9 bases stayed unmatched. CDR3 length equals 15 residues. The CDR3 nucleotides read TGTGCCAGCTCACGCGAGGGACAGGGTTCGGACGAGCAGTACTTC. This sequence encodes CASSREGQGSDEQYF.

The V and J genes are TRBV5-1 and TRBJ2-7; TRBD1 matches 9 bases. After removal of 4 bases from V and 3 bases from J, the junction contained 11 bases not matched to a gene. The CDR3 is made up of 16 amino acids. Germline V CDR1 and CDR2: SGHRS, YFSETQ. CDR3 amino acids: CASSGGQGEVIYEQYF. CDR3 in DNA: TGCGCCAGCAGCGGGGGACAGGGAGAGGTTATCTACGAGCAGTACTTC.

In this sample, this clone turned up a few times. The CDR3 bases are TGTGCTAGTGGTTTAAGTAGCGGGAGGGCCCCAGATACGCAGTATTTT. Its translation: CASGLSSGRAPDTQYF. V is TRBV12-5 and J is TRBJ2-3, with 11 bases identical to TRBD2. This CDR3 contains 16 residues. The V gene's germline CDR1 is LGHNT and CDR2 FRNRAP. V was pared by 3 bases and J by 4 bases, with 6 bases of the junction left unmatched.

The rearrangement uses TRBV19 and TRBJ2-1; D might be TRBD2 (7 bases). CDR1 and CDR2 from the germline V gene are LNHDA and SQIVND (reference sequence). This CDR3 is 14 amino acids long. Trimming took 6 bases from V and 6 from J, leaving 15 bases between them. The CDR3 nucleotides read TGTGCCAGTAGGCTTGGGGGGGGCTTCAATGAGCAGTTCTTC. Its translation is CASRLGGGFNEQFF.

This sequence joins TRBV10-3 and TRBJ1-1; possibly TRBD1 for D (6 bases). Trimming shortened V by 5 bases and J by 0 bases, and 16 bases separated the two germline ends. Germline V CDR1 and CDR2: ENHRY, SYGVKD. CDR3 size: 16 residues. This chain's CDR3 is CAISSADRLMNTEAFF. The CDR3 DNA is TGTGCCATCAGTTCAGCTGACAGGCTCATGAACACTGAAGCTTTCTTT.

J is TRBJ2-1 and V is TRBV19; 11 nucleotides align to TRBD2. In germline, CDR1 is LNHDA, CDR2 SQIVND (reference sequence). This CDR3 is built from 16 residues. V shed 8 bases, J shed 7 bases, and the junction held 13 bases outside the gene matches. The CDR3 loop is CASGESSGGAGNEQFF. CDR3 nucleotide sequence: TGTGCCAGTGGAGAAAGTAGCGGGGGGGCTGGTAATGAGCAGTTCTTC.

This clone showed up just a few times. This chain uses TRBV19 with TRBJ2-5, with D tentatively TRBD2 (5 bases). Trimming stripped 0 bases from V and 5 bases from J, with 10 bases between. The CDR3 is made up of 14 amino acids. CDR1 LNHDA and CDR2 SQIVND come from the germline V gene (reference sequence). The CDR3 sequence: CASSIEGRGETQYF. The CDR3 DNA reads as TGTGCCAGTAGTATAGAGGGGAGAGGGGAGACCCAGTACTTC.

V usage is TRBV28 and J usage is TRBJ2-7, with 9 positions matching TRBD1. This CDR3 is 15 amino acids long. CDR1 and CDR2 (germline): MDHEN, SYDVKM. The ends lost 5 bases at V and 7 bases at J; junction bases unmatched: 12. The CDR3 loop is CASSIPRDRDAEQYF. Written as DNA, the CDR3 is TGTGCCAGCAGTATCCCCCGGGACAGGGACGCGGAGCAGTACTTC.

Written as DNA, the CDR3 is TGTGCCAGCAGCTCTTTACTCACAGATACGCAGTATTTT. It codes for CASSSLLTDTQYF. This sequence joins TRBV11-2 and TRBJ2-3, with D uncertain. V lost 4 bases to trimming and J lost 2 bases, with 7 bases between them. The CDR3 is 13 amino acids. The germline V gene encodes CDR1 SGHAT and CDR2 FQNNGV.

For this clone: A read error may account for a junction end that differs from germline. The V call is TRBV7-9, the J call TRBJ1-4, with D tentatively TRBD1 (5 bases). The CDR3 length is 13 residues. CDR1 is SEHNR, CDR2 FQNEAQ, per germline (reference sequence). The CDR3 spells CSSSPPRGEKLFF. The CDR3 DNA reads TGTTCCAGCAGCCCCCCTAGGGGTGAAAAACTGTTTTTT.

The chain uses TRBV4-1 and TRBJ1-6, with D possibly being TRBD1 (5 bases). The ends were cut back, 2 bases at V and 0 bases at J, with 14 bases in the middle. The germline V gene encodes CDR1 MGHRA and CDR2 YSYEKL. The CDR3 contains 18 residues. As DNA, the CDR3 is TGCGCCAGCAGCCAATTGGACATGGGAAGCTCCTATAATTCACCCCTCCACTTT. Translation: CASSQLDMGSSYNSPLHF.

The CDR3 spells CASSEGGGADTQYF. The CDR3 bases are TGTGCCAGCAGTGAAGGCGGGGGGGCAGATACGCAGTATTTT. The chain couples TRBV6-4 to TRBJ2-3; 9 nucleotides align to TRBD2. The CDR3 length is 14 residues. Germline assignment: CDR1 MRHNA and CDR2 SNTAGT. J gave up 4 bases and V 3 bases, and 2 bases lay outside the gene matches.

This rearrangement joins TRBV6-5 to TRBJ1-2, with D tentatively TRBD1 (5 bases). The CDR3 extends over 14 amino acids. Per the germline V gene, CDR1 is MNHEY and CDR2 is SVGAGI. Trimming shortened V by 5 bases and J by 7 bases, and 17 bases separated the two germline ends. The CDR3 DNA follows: TGTGCCAGCAGTACCACCGGGAGGGGTGGTGGCTACACCTTC. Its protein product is CASSTTGRGGGYTF.

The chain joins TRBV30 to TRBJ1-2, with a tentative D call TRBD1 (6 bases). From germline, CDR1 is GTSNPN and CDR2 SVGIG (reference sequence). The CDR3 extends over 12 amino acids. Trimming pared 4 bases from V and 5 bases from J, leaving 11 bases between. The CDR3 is CAWISDRYGYTF. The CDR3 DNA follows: TGTGCCTGGATCTCGGACAGATATGGCTACACCTTC.

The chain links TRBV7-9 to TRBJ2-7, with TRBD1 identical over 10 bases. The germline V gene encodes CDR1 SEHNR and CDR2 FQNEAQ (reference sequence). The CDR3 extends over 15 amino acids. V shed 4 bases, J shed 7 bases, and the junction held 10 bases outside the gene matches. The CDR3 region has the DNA TGTGCCAGCAGCTCCAGACAGGGGGCCTTGAGTGAGCAGTACTTC. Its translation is CASSSRQGALSEQYF.

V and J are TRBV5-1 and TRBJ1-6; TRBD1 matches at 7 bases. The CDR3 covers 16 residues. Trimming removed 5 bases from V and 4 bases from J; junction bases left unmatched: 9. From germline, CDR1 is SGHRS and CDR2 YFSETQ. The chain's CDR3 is CASRVTGQSYNSPLHF. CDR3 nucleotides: TGCGCCAGCAGAGTAACGGGACAGAGTTATAATTCACCCCTCCACTTT.

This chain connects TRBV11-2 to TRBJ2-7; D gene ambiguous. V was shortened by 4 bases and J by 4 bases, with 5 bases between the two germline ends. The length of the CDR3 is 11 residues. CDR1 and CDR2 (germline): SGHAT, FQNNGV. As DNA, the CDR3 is TGTGCCAGCAGCTCTCTTTACGAGCAGTACTTC. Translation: CASSSLYEQYF.